This record looks at one T cell receptor beta chain sequence and its context. This specimen comes from a study of blood T cell repertoires in COVID-19. Some clones are missing from TCRdb's copy, which holds only in-frame ones; the method was immunoSEQ multiplex PCR. The table includes 300,000 to 450,000 clones, around 87% detected once. The CDR3 loop spans 14 amino acids. V lost 6 bases and J 0 bases, leaving 9 bases between the germline ends. Germline V gene sequence: CDR1 MNHEY, CDR2 SVGAGI. The chain uses TRBV6-5 and TRBJ2-1; tentatively, D is TRBD2 (5 bases). The material sequenced was PBMCs or T cells enriched from blood (not recorded which). This sequence originates from a man in his forties in a cohort exposed to, infected with or recovered from COVID-19 (not recorded which). The CDR3 DNA reads TGTGCCAGCAGATACAGCGGCTCCTACAATGAGCAGTTCTTC. It codes for CASRYSGSYNEQFF.